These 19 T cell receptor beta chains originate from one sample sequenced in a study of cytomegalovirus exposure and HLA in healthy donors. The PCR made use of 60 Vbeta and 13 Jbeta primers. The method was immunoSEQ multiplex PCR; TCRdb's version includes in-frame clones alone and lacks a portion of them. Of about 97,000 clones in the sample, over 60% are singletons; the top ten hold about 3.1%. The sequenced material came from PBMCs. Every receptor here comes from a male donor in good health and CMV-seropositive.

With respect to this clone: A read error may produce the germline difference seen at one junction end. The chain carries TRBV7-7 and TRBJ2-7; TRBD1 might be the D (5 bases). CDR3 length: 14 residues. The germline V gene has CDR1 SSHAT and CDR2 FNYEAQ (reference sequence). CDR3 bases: TGTGCTAGCAGCTTACCACACTGGGGCGGCGAGCAGTACTTC. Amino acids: CASSLPHWGGEQYF.

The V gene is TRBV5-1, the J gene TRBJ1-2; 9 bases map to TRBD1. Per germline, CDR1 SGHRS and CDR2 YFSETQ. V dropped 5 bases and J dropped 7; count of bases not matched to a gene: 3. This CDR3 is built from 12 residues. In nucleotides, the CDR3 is TGCGCCAGCAGTGACAGGGGGGTTGGCTACACCTTC. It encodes CASSDRGVGYTF.

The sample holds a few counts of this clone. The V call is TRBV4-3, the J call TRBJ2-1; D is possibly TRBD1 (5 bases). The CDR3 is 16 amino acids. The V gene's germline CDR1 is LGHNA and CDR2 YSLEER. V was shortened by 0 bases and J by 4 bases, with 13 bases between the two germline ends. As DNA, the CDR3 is TGCGCCAGCAGCCAAGATAACCAGGGTAGATACAATGAGCAGTTCTTC. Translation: CASSQDNQGRYNEQFF.

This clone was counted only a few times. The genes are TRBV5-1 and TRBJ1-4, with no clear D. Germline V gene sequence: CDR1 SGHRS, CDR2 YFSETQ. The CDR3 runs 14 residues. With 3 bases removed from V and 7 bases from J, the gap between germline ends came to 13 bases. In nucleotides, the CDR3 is TGCGCCAGCAGCTCCGACGAGTGGAGTGAAAAACTGTTTTTT. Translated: CASSSDEWSEKLFF.

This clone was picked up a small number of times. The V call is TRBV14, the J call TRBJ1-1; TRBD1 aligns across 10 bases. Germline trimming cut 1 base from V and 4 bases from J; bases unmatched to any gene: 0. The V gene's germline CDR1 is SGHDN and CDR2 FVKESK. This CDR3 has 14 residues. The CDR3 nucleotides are TGTGCCAGCAGCCAAGGGGACAGGGGCACTGAAGCTTTCTTT. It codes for CASSQGDRGTEAFF. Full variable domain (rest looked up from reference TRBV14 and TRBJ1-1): EAGVTQFPSHSVIEKGQTVTLRCDPISGHDNLYWYRRVMGKEIKFLLHFVKESKQDESGMPNNRFLAERTGGTYSTLKVQPAELEDSGVYFCASSQGDRGTEAFFGQGTRLTVV.

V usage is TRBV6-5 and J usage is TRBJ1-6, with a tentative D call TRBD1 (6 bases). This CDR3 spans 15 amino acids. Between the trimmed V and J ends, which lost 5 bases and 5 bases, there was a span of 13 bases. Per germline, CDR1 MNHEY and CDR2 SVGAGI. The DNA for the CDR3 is TGTGCCAGCAGTCAATCGGCAGGGGATAATTCACCCCTCCACTTT. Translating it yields CASSQSAGDNSPLHF.

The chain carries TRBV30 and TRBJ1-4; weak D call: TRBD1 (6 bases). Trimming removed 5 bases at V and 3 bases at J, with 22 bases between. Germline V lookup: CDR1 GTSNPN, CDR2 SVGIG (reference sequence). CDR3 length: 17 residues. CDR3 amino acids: CAWSPAGALAANEKLFF. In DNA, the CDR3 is TGTGCCTGGTCTCCCGCGGGGGCCCTAGCGGCTAATGAAAAACTGTTTTTT. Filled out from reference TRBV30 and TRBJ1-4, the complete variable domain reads SQTIHQWPATLVQPVGSPLSLECTVEGTSNPNLYWYRQAAGRGLQLLFYSVGIGQISSEVPQNLSASRPQDRQFILSSKKLLLSDSGFYLCAWSPAGALAANEKLFFGSGTQLSVL.

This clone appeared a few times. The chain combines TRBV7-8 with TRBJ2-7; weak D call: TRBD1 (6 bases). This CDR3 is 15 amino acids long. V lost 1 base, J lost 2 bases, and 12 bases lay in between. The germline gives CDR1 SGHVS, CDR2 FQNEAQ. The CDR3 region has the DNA TGTGCCAGCAGCTTAGTGGGGGCCGCAACCTACGAGCAGTACTTC. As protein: CASSLVGAATYEQYF.

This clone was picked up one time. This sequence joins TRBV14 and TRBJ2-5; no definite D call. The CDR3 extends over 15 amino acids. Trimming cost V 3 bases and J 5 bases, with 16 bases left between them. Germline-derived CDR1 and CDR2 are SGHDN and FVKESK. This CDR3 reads CASSQRVGVAETQYF. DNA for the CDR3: TGTGCCAGCAGCCAGAGAGTAGGTGTAGCCGAGACCCAGTACTTC.

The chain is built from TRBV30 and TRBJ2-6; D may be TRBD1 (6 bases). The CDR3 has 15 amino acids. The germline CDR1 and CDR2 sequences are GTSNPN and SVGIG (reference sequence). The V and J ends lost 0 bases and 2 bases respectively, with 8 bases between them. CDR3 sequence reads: CAWSVHRAGANVLTF. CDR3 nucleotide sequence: TGTGCCTGGAGTGTACACAGGGCTGGGGCCAACGTCCTGACTTTC.

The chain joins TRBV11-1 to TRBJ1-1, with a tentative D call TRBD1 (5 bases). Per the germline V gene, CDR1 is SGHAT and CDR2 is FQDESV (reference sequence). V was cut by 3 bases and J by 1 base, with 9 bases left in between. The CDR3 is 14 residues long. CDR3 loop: CASSFQRGNTEAFF. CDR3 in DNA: TGTGCCAGCAGCTTTCAAAGGGGGAACACTGAAGCTTTCTTT.

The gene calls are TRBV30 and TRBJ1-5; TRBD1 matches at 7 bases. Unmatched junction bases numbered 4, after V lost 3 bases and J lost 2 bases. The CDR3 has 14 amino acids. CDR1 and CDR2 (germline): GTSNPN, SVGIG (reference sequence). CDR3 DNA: TGTGCCTGGAGCAGGGGGTATGGCAATCAGCCCCAGCATTTT. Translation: CAWSRGYGNQPQHF.

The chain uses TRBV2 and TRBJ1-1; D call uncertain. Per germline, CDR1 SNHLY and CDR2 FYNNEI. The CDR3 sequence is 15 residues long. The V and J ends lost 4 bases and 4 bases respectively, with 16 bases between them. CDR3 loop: CASSAGGPFSTEAFF. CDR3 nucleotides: TGTGCCAGCAGTGCCGGCGGCCCGTTTAGCACTGAAGCTTTCTTT.

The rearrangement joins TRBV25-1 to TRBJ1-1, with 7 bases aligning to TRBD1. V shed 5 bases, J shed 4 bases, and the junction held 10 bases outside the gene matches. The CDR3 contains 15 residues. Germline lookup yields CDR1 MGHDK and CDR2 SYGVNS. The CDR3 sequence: CASSLVEQGTTEAFF. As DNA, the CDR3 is TGTGCCAGCAGTCTAGTTGAACAGGGGACCACTGAAGCTTTCTTT.

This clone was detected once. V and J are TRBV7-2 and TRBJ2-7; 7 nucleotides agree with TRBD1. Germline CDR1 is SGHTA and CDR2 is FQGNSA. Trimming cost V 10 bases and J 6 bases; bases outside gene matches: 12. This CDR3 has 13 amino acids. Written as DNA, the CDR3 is TGTGCCACAAACAACAGGGGTTCGCCCGAGCAGTACTTC. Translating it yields CATNNRGSPEQYF. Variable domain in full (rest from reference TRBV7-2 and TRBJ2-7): GAGVSQSPSNKVTEKGKDVELRCDPISGHTALYWYRQSLGQGLEFLIYFQGNSAPDKSGLPSDRFSAERTGGSVSTLTIQRTQQEDSAVYLCATNNRGSPEQYFGPGTRLTVT.

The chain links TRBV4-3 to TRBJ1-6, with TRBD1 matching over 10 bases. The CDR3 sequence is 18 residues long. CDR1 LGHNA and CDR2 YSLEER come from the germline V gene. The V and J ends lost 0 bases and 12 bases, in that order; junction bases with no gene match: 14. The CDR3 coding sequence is TGCGCCAGCAGCCAAGATTGGCGACAGGGGGCGTCCTTTTTACCCCTCCACTTT. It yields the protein CASSQDWRQGASFLPLHF.

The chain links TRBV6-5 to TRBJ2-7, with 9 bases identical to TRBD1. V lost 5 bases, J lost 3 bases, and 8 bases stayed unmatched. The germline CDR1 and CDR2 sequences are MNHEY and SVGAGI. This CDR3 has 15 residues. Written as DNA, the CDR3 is TGTGCCAGCAGTAAACAGGGGGCGTTTAACTACGAGCAGTACTTC. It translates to CASSKQGAFNYEQYF.

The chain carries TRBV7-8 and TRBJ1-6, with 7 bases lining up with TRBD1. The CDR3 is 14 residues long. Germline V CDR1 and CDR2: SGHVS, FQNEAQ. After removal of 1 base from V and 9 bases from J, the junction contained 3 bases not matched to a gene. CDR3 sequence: CASSLGQGGSPLHF. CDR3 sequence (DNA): TGTGCCAGCAGCTTAGGACAGGGAGGTTCACCCCTCCACTTT.

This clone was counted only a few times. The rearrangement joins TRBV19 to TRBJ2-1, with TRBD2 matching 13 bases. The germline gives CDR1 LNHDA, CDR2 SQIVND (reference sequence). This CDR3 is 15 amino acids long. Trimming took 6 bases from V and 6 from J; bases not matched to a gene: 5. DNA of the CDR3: TGTGCCAGTAGCTCGGGGACTAGCGGGATCAATGAGCAGTTCTTC. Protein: CASSSGTSGINEQFF.